This record covers a single T cell receptor beta chain. Researchers ran the PCR with 60 Vbeta and 13 Jbeta primers. Sequencing was performed with immunoSEQ multiplex PCR; in TCRdb, only in-frame clones are kept and a portion is missing. The listing contains 55,000 to 85,000 clones. The sample belongs to a study of cytomegalovirus exposure and HLA in healthy donors. CDR3 size: 15 residues. CDR1 and CDR2 from the germline V gene are MNHEY and SVGAGI. V lost 0 bases and J lost 1, with 10 bases in between. The V gene is TRBV6-5, the J gene TRBJ2-7; a possible D gene is TRBD2 (5 bases). The receptor comes from a woman aged 30 to 39 in good health and CMV-seronegative. The sequencing sample was made of PBMCs. CDR3 nucleotide sequence: TGTGCCAGCAGTTACTCGAGCGGCGGATCCTACGAGCAGTACTTC. Its translation: CASSYSSGGSYEQYF.